The 17 T cell receptor beta chains listed next were all sequenced from one sample in a study of T cells in Graves' hyperthyroidism and ophthalmopathy. TCR beta CDR3 regions were amplified from RNA. Primed by the HTBI set, a first-round RT-PCR was run on the TCR CDR3. TCRdb used MiXCR to reprocess the multiplex PCR reads, holding one entry per CDR3 protein. The data contain a few hundred thousand distinct CDR3 sequences, around 20% of them seen just once; the ten biggest clones take up approximately 26%. The sequenced material came from blood. The source of these receptors is a man between 18 and 29 years old with Graves' hyperthyroidism.

V is TRBV29-1 and J is TRBJ1-2, with D hard to call. The V and J ends lost 1 base and 0 bases respectively, with 12 bases between them. The CDR3 covers 15 residues. Germline V gene sequence: CDR1 SQVTM, CDR2 ANQGSEA. CDR3 amino acids: CSVEGVSDSNYGYTF. CDR3 nucleotide sequence: TGCAGCGTTGAAGGGGTGTCCGACTCTAACTATGGCTACACCTTC.

The chain uses TRBV28 and TRBJ2-6; D is uncertain. Trimming pared 2 bases from V and 0 bases from J, leaving 20 bases between. Germline assignment: CDR1 MDHEN and CDR2 SYDVKM. This CDR3 region has 20 residues. The CDR3 is CASSLRLGRRGISGANVLTF. CDR3 DNA: TGTGCCAGCAGTTTAAGGCTAGGGCGGAGAGGAATCTCTGGGGCCAACGTCCTGACTTTC. The whole variable domain, remainder taken from reference TRBV28 and TRBJ2-6, is DVKVTQSSRYLVKRTGEKVFLECVQDMDHENMFWYRQDPGLGLRLIYFSYDVKMKEKGDIPEGYSVSREKKERFSLILESASTNQTSMYLCASSLRLGRRGISGANVLTFGAGSRLTVL.

The genes are TRBV3-1 and TRBJ1-1; D call uncertain. The V gene lost 0 bases and the J gene lost 0 bases, with 8 bases spanning the gap. The CDR3 contains 15 residues. Germline values: CDR1 LGHDT, CDR2 YNNKEL (reference sequence). The CDR3 region is CASSQESDMNTEAFF. CDR3 nucleotide sequence: TGTGCCAGCAGCCAAGAATCAGATATGAACACTGAAGCTTTCTTT.

This clonotype was observed at least ten times. The V and J genes are TRBV6-5 and TRBJ1-2; 8 bases are shared with TRBD1. Trimming at V came to 3 bases and at J to 5 bases, leaving 8 bases not matched to a gene. Per the germline V gene, CDR1 is MNHEY and CDR2 is SVGAGI. The CDR3 totals 15 residues. The CDR3 coding sequence is TGTGCCAGCAGTTATTCCGGACAGGGCACATATGGCTACACCTTC. Its translation is CASSYSGQGTYGYTF.

J is TRBJ2-5 and V is TRBV19; 8 bases are shared with TRBD1. V shed 10 bases and J 2 bases; nucleotides not matched to a gene: 6. This CDR3 region has 13 residues. Germline V gene sequence: CDR1 LNHDA, CDR2 SQIVND (reference sequence). The CDR3, as DNA: TGTGCCACCGGACAGGGAGGACAAGAGACCCAGTACTTC. Translated: CATGQGGQETQYF.

This clonotype was picked up a small number of times. A read error may explain this, as a much larger clone is one base away. The chain couples TRBV20-1 to TRBJ2-7; 12 nucleotides line up with TRBD2. The CDR3 sequence is 14 residues long. V lost 5 bases to trimming and J lost 6 bases; unmatched junction nucleotides: 8. Germline V gene lookup returns CDR1 DFQATT and CDR2 SNEGSKA (reference sequence). The CDR3 sequence: CSAGKTSGGSEQYF. CDR3 sequence (DNA): TGCAGTGCTGGCAAGACTAGCGGGGGTTCCGAGCAGTACTTC.

This clonotype has at least ten counts. The chain recombines TRBV5-1 with TRBJ2-6; D possibly corresponds to TRBD1 (6 bases). V lost 4 bases to trimming and J lost 0 bases, with 8 bases between them. CDR1 is SGHRS, CDR2 YFSETQ, per germline. This CDR3 region has 15 residues. The CDR3 here is CASSTGNSGANVLTF. In nucleotides, the CDR3 is TGCGCCAGCAGCACAGGGAACTCTGGGGCCAACGTCCTGACTTTC.

In this sample, this clonotype turned up many times. The rearrangement uses TRBV6-4 and TRBJ1-1, with a weak D call TRBD1 (5 bases). The V end was cut by 5 bases, the J end by 5 bases, with 24 bases between. Germline V gives CDR1 MRHNA, CDR2 SNTAGT. The CDR3 is 17 amino acids. CDR3 coding DNA: TGTGCCAGCAGTAACCGGGACGTAGCAGTAACACCGACTGAAGCTTTCTTT. Translated, it gives CASSNRDVAVTPTEAFF.

The V gene is TRBV2, the J gene TRBJ2-7; no clear D gene. The length of the CDR3 is 13 residues. V was clipped by 3 bases and J by 4 bases, with 10 bases between them. Germline V gene sequence: CDR1 SNHLY, CDR2 FYNNEI. CDR3 DNA: TGTGCCAGCAGTGAGACCAGATTGTACGAGCAGTACTTC. Translated, it gives CASSETRLYEQYF. The whole variable domain, filled in from reference TRBV2 and TRBJ2-7, reads EPEVTQTPSHQVTQMGQEVILRCVPISNHLYFYWYRQILGQKVEFLVSFYNNEISEKSEIFDDQFSVERPDGSNFTLKIRSTKLEDSAMYFCASSETRLYEQYFGPGTRLTVT.

The table lists this clonotype with many counts. This chain connects TRBV5-6 to TRBJ2-7; 9 bases fit TRBD1. Germline V lookup: CDR1 SGHDT, CDR2 YYEEEE. The CDR3 contains 15 residues. With V trimmed by 0 bases and J by 2 bases, 3 bases remained unmatched. CDR3 nucleotides: TGTGCCAGCAGCTTGGGAACAGGGGGCCCCTACGAGCAGTACTTC. Its translation is CASSLGTGGPYEQYF.

This clonotype has ten or more counts. The V and J genes are TRBV6-5 and TRBJ1-1, with a possible D match to TRBD1 (5 bases). The CDR3 covers 12 residues. Germline assignment: CDR1 MNHEY and CDR2 SVGAGI. The V end lost 2 bases, the J end lost 8 bases, and 9 bases lay between the germline ends. The CDR3 sequence: CASSYGGEEAFF. Here the CDR3 DNA reads TGTGCCAGCAGTTACGGGGGGGAGGAAGCTTTCTTT.

This clonotype was seen a few times. The chain uses TRBV6-1 and TRBJ1-5; no clear D gene. The CDR3 consists of 13 residues. From germline, CDR1 is MNHNS and CDR2 SASEGT. Trimming took off 6 bases at V and 7 bases at J, with 13 bases between the two ends. CDR3 loop: CASSVRIGQPQHF. The CDR3 coding sequence is TGTGCCAGCAGCGTCAGGATTGGGCAGCCCCAGCATTTT.

The chain has TRBV6-1 and TRBJ1-5; weak D call: TRBD1 (6 bases). In germline, CDR1 is MNHNS, CDR2 SASEGT. The CDR3 contains 14 residues. Trimming removed 6 bases from V and 7 bases from J, with 16 bases in between. Written as DNA, the CDR3 is TGTGCCAGCAGACACAGGGACCCTTACCAGCCCCAGCATTTT. Its protein product is CASRHRDPYQPQHF.

This clonotype was recorded many times. The chain's CDR3 is CASSVGDRALKTQYF. The CDR3 nucleotides read TGTGCCAGCAGCGTAGGGGACAGGGCACTTAAGACCCAGTACTTC. This chain joins TRBV9 and TRBJ2-5; the match to TRBD1 covers 9 bases. V lost 0 bases, J lost 6 bases, and 6 bases stayed unmatched. The CDR3 is made up of 15 amino acids. CDR1 and CDR2 (germline): SGDLS, YYNGEE. The variable domain in full, with the rest retrieved from reference TRBV9 and TRBJ2-5, is DSGVTQTPKHLITATGQRVTLRCSPRSGDLSVYWYQQSLDQGLQFLIQYYNGEERAKGNILERFSAQQFPDLHSELNLSSLELGDSALYFCASSVGDRALKTQYFGPGTRLLVL.

The gene calls are TRBV4-1 and TRBJ1-3; TRBD1 aligns across 10 bases. V dropped 2 bases and J dropped 3; count of bases not matched to a gene: 4. In germline, CDR1 is MGHRA, CDR2 YSYEKL. The CDR3 totals 16 residues. CDR3 sequence: CASSQPTGGYGNTIYF. CDR3 nucleotides: TGCGCCAGCAGCCAACCGACAGGGGGCTATGGAAACACCATATATTTT.

This clonotype was observed many times. The chain combines TRBV28 with TRBJ2-7, with D unclear. The V end lost 2 bases, the J end lost 2 bases, and 16 bases lay between the germline ends. Germline CDR1 is MDHEN and CDR2 is SYDVKM. The CDR3 is 16 amino acids. The DNA of the CDR3 is TGTGCCAGCAGTTTACCGGACCTTGTCAGCCCCTACGAGCAGTACTTC. It specifies CASSLPDLVSPYEQYF. The full variable domain, in which reference TRBV28 and TRBJ2-7 provide the parts outside the CDR3, is DVKVTQSSRYLVKRTGEKVFLECVQDMDHENMFWYRQDPGLGLRLIYFSYDVKMKEKGDIPEGYSVSREKKERFSLILESASTNQTSMYLCASSLPDLVSPYEQYFGPGTRLTVT.

The sample holds many counts of this clonotype. The chain carries TRBV12-3 or TRBV12-4 and TRBJ2-5, with D unclear. The CDR3 totals 15 residues. V lost 7 bases and J lost 5, with 20 bases in between. CDR3 nucleotide sequence: TGTGCCAGCAACCCTTCCCCGGATCCCCAGGAGACCCAGTACTTC. Its translation is CASNPSPDPQETQYF.